This is a list of T cell receptor beta chains from one sample in a study of blood T cell repertoires in COVID-19. Data came from immunoSEQ multiplex PCR; TCRdb stores just in-frame clones and leaves some out. Among 75,000 to 90,000 clones listed, around 91% were seen once. Sequenced: peripheral blood. The origin of the receptors is a human donor in a cohort sampled during active COVID-19. Each CDR3 is given with its conserved first and last residue. A D gene is named only where the DNA matches it firmly. The size field is filled for only some rows; it gives once, few, many or a size class.

D	J	V	size	CDR3	DNA
TRBD1	TRBJ2-7	TRBV13	once	CASSLGDRGPLLDYEQYF	TGTGCCAGCAGCTTAGGGGACAGGGGACCCCTTTTGGATTACGAGCAGTACTTC
-	TRBJ1-1	TRBV29-1	-	CSVVLRLFTEAFF	TGCAGCGTTGTGCTCCGACTCTTCACTGAAGCTTTCTTT
TRBD2	TRBJ2-7	TRBV11-2	-	CASSLRRGGPFEQYF	TGTGCCAGCAGCTTACGCCGGGGGGGCCCATTCGAGCAGTACTTC
-	TRBJ1-6	TRBV6-6	-	CASGSGEGSPLHF	TGTGCCAGCGGATCGGGGGAGGGTTCACCCCTCCACTTT
-	TRBJ2-3	TRBV29-1	-	CSLRTEGDTQYF	TGCAGCTTACGGACTGAGGGAGATACGCAGTATTTT
TRBD2	TRBJ2-7	TRBV9	once	CASSVSLAGQDEQYF	TGTGCCAGCAGCGTATCACTAGCGGGGCAGGACGAGCAGTACTTC
-	TRBJ1-4	TRBV5-1	-	CASSLAGRNEKLFF	TGCGCCAGCAGCTTGGCGGGAAGAAATGAAAAACTGTTTTTT
-	TRBJ1-5	TRBV7-8	-	CASSLVEGPNQPQHF	TGTGCCAGCAGCTTAGTAGAGGGTCCCAATCAGCCCCAGCATTTT
-	TRBJ1-2	TRBV23-1	-	CASSQSGRGDGYTF	TGCGCCAGCAGTCAATCGGGCAGGGGAGATGGCTACACCTTC
-	TRBJ2-7	TRBV4-3	-	CASSHDRFSYEQYF	TGCGCCAGCAGCCACGACAGGTTTTCCTACGAGCAGTACTTC
-	TRBJ2-1	TRBV6-2/TRBV6-3	-	CASSYEGSLNNEQFF	TGTGCCAGCAGTTATGAGGGCAGCCTAAACAATGAGCAGTTCTTC
TRBD1	TRBJ1-1	TRBV2	-	CASRFQGARNTEAFF	TGTGCCAGCAGATTCCAGGGGGCAAGGAACACTGAAGCTTTCTTT
TRBD1	TRBJ1-1	TRBV4-2	few	CASTSEGAQFRMGEAFF	TGTGCCAGCACCTCAGAGGGGGCTCAGTTTAGAATGGGTGAAGCTTTCTTT
-	TRBJ1-5	TRBV5-1	-	CASSLAPGGSNQPQHF	TGCGCCAGCAGCTTGGCACCGGGAGGGAGCAATCAGCCCCAGCATTTT
TRBD1	TRBJ2-2	TRBV18	-	CASSPIGGLNTGELFF	TGTGCCAGCTCACCTATAGGGGGCCTGAACACCGGGGAGCTGTTTTTT
TRBD2	TRBJ2-1	TRBV29-1	-	CSVTSGGASNEQFF	TGCAGCGTTACTAGCGGGGGGGCATCCAATGAGCAGTTCTTC
-	TRBJ1-2	TRBV5-7	-	CASSFGSYGYTF	TGTGCCAGCAGCTTTGGGAGTTATGGCTACACCTTC
-	TRBJ1-1	TRBV19	-	CASSIEGVMNTEAFF	TGTGCCAGTAGTATAGAAGGGGTCATGAACACTGAAGCTTTCTTT
-	TRBJ1-2	TRBV14	-	CASSPGSNYGYTF	TGTGCCAGCAGCCCGGGATCTAACTATGGCTACACCTTC
-	TRBJ2-3	TRBV18	-	CASSPRGSTDTQYF	TGTGCCAGCTCACCAAGAGGATCCACAGATACGCAGTATTTT
TRBD2	TRBJ2-5	TRBV19	-	CASTTPGLAGRETQYF	TGTGCCAGTACCACGCCCGGACTAGCGGGGAGAGAGACCCAGTACTTC
TRBD1	TRBJ2-1	TRBV7-9	-	CASSWGQGPYNEQFF	TGTGCCAGCAGCTGGGGACAGGGTCCCTACAATGAGCAGTTCTTC
TRBD2	TRBJ2-2	TRBV5-1	-	CASSLSSGGNTGELFF	TGCGCCAGCAGCTTGTCTTCGGGGGGGAACACCGGGGAGCTGTTTTTT
-	TRBJ2-3	TRBV9	-	CASSLNPRAGADTQYF	TGTGCCAGCAGCTTAAACCCGAGGGCAGGCGCAGATACGCAGTATTTT
-	TRBJ2-3	TRBV27	-	CASSHRHTDTQYF	TGTGCCAGCAGCCACCGACACACAGATACGCAGTATTTT
TRBD1	TRBJ1-5	TRBV27	-	CASSTGVSQPQHF	TGTGCCAGCAGTACAGGGGTAAGTCAGCCCCAGCATTTT
-	TRBJ2-5	TRBV5-4	-	CASSPKSRETQYF	TGTGCCAGCAGCCCTAAATCTAGAGAGACCCAGTACTTC
TRBD1	TRBJ1-3	TRBV5-1	-	CASRPTGVNGNTIYF	TGCGCCAGCAGGCCAACAGGGGTTAATGGAAACACCATATATTTT
TRBD2	TRBJ2-2	TRBV7-9	few	CAAGLAASFRGELFF	TGTGCCGCGGGACTAGCGGCGTCTTTTCGCGGGGAGCTGTTTTTT
TRBD1	TRBJ1-2	TRBV7-8	-	CASSWTGNGYTF	TGTGCCAGCAGCTGGACAGGGAATGGCTACACCTTC
TRBD2	TRBJ2-2	TRBV6-6	-	CASTSGGTGELFF	TGTGCCAGCACTAGCGGGGGCACCGGGGAGCTGTTTTTT
-	TRBJ1-2	TRBV7-2	-	CASSLTSQGDIYGYTF	TGTGCCAGCAGCCTCACGTCGCAGGGCGACATCTATGGCTACACCTTC
TRBD1	TRBJ1-6	TRBV6-5	-	CASRDRAGHSPLHF	TGTGCCAGCAGGGACAGGGCAGGTCATTCACCCCTCCACTTT
TRBD1	TRBJ2-7	TRBV7-2	-	CASSHSGQRFYEQYF	TGTGCCAGCAGCCACTCGGGACAGAGATTCTACGAGCAGTACTTC
TRBD1	TRBJ1-6	TRBV29-1	-	CSASDRAGSPLHF	TGCAGCGCCTCAGACAGGGCTGGTTCACCCCTCCACTTT
-	TRBJ2-5	TRBV3-1/TRBV3-2	-	CASSQEVRGETQYF	TGTGCCAGCAGCCAAGAGGTGCGGGGAGAGACCCAGTACTTC
-	TRBJ1-6	TRBV5-4	-	CASSLGLDTVSPLHF	TGTGCCAGCAGCTTGGGTTTGGACACCGTTTCACCCCTCCACTTT
TRBD1	TRBJ1-1	TRBV14	-	CASSPQGQGGAEAFF	TGTGCCAGCAGCCCACAAGGACAGGGGGGAGCTGAAGCTTTCTTT
TRBD2	TRBJ2-7	TRBV7-9	-	CASSLGPSGGASYEQYF	TGTGCCAGCAGCTTAGGCCCGAGCGGGGGGGCTTCATACGAGCAGTACTTC
-	TRBJ1-2	TRBV12-3/TRBV12-4	-	CASSEVTGYTF	TGTGCCAGCAGCGAGGTAACTGGCTACACCTTC
TRBD1	TRBJ2-6	TRBV10-2	-	CASRDYGQVNSGANVLTF	TGCGCCAGCAGAGACTATGGACAGGTTAACTCTGGGGCCAACGTCCTGACTTTC
TRBD1	TRBJ2-5	TRBV5-4	-	CASSDRGETQYF	TGTGCCAGCAGCGACAGGGGTGAGACCCAGTACTTC
TRBD1	TRBJ1-4	TRBV6-6	-	CASSRTGNNEKLFF	TGTGCCAGCAGTCGGACAGGCAATAATGAAAAACTGTTTTTT
TRBD1	TRBJ2-5	TRBV4-2	-	CASSHGQGQETQYF	TGTGCCAGCAGCCACGGACAGGGCCAAGAGACCCAGTACTTC
TRBD1	TRBJ2-7	TRBV10-1	-	CASSPTRQGSEQYF	TGCGCCAGCAGTCCTACCCGACAGGGGAGTGAGCAGTACTTC
TRBD2	TRBJ2-3	TRBV4-3	once	CASSQDGRRGTQYF	TGCGCCAGCAGCCAAGATGGCAGGCGGGGGACGCAGTATTTT